These 13 T cell receptor beta chains share one sample of origin, sequenced in a study of blood T cells in healthy people across ages. A second 7 to 11 cycle PCR used barcoded and J-beta primers. TCRdb passed the 5' RACE reads through MiXCR, listing each CDR3 protein once. The sample holds 730,000 or so distinct CDR3 sequences, 40% to 45% seen once. Specimen: blood. These receptors were taken from a woman aged 55-75 years in good health.

This clonotype was observed a few times. The CDR3 protein is CASSKGESRDDTGELFF. CDR3 DNA sequence: TGTGCCAGCAGCAAAGGAGAATCGCGGGACGACACCGGGGAGCTGTTTTTT. This rearrangement joins TRBV21-1 to TRBJ2-2; the table gives TRBD1 as D, unverified against the DNA. TRBV21-1 is designated a pseudogene. The CDR3 contains 17 residues.

This chain connects TRBV12-3 or TRBV12-4 to TRBJ2-3; TRBD2 agrees at 8 bases. The CDR3 length is 17 residues. After removal of 5 bases from V and 4 bases from J, the junction contained 14 bases not matched to a gene. The CDR3 DNA follows: TGTGCCAGCAGTCCGTACTCGGGGGGGTCTAGCGCAGATACGCAGTATTTT. This encodes CASSPYSGGSSADTQYF.

The chain links TRBV28 to TRBJ2-3, with D unclear. The CDR3 has 14 residues. In germline, CDR1 is MDHEN, CDR2 SYDVKM. Between the trimmed V and J ends, which lost 3 bases and 4 bases, there was a span of 11 bases. CDR3 protein: CASSLDRNSDTQYF. As DNA, the CDR3 is TGTGCCAGCAGTTTGGATCGGAATTCAGATACGCAGTATTTT.

This chain uses TRBV21-1 with TRBJ2-7; the DNA was not used to check the table's D call, TRBD1. TRBV21-1 is assigned pseudogene status. The CDR3 totals 14 residues. The CDR3 nucleotides read TGTGCCAGCGGCAAAAGGACAGGGGAGAACGAGCAGTACTTC. Translation gives CASGKRTGENEQYF.

The V gene is TRBV3-1, the J gene TRBJ1-1, with TRBD1 as a possible D gene (5 bases). Germline-derived CDR1 and CDR2 are LGHDT and YNNKEL (reference sequence). The CDR3 covers 15 residues. The V gene lost 4 bases and the J gene lost 0 bases, with 12 bases spanning the gap. The CDR3 region has the DNA TGTGCCAGCAGCCGCCGGGACTCATTGAACACTGAAGCTTTCTTT. This encodes CASSRRDSLNTEAFF. Together with reference TRBV3-1 and TRBJ1-1, the CDR3 gives the full variable domain: DTAVSQTPKYLVTQMGNDKSIKCEQNLGHDTMYWYKQDSKKFLKIMFSYNNKELIINETVPNRFSPKSPDKAHLNLHINSLELGDSAVYFCASSRRDSLNTEAFFGQGTRLTVV.

This clonotype occurred many times. The chain employs TRBV11-2 and TRBJ2-5, with D possibly being TRBD1 or TRBD2 (5 bases each). The CDR3 has 17 residues. Germline V CDR1 and CDR2: SGHAT, FQNNGV. V lost 5 bases, J lost 0 bases, and 19 bases lay in between. CDR3 sequence reads: CASSPEWGTPDQETQYF. The CDR3 DNA reads TGTGCCAGCAGCCCCGAGTGGGGGACCCCCGACCAAGAGACCCAGTACTTC.

The chain joins TRBV24-1 to TRBJ2-1, with a possible D match to TRBD1 (8 bases). Deletions cut 8 bases from V and 0 bases from J, with 22 bases between. From germline, CDR1 is KGHDR and CDR2 SFDVKD. CDR3 length: 18 residues. As DNA, the CDR3 is TGTGCCACCACTCAGGGGGCCAGGGAGGGAAACTCCTACAATGAGCAGTTCTTC. This translates into CATTQGAREGNSYNEQFF.

A few counts support this clonotype. The chain combines TRBV20-1 with TRBJ1-2, with D uncertain. The germline V and J ends were trimmed by 0 bases and 8 bases, with 16 bases remaining between them. CDR3 length: 14 residues. CDR1 and CDR2 from the germline V gene are DFQATT and SNEGSKA (reference sequence). Here the CDR3 reads CSARDPRNIVGYTF. The CDR3 DNA is TGCAGTGCTAGAGATCCCAGGAATATAGTCGGCTACACCTTC.

This clonotype was recorded once. The J gene is TRBJ2-1, the V gene TRBV20-1; 8 bases map to TRBD2. The CDR3 loop spans 17 amino acids. With V trimmed by 3 bases and J by 3 bases, 13 bases remained unmatched. Germline V gene lookup returns CDR1 DFQATT and CDR2 SNEGSKA (reference sequence). The CDR3 nucleotides are TGCAGTGCTAGTCCTCGACTAGCGAATCACTTCTACAATGAGCAGTTCTTC. Protein sequence: CSASPRLANHFYNEQFF.

This chain links TRBV9 with TRBJ2-3; 7 nucleotides match TRBD2. This CDR3 is built from 15 residues. From germline, CDR1 is SGDLS and CDR2 YYNGEE. After removal of 3 bases from V and 2 bases from J, the junction contained 6 bases not matched to a gene. The CDR3 DNA reads as TGTGCCAGCAGCGGGGGGGGATCCTCCACAGATACGCAGTATTTT. This sequence encodes CASSGGGSSTDTQYF.

Only a few counts were recorded for this clonotype. The chain carries TRBV20-1 and TRBJ2-7, with TRBD1 identical over 9 bases. The CDR3 sequence is 13 residues long. Germline values: CDR1 DFQATT, CDR2 SNEGSKA (reference sequence). V was clipped by 4 bases and J by 6 bases; unmatched bases: 7. The CDR3 protein is CSATGTGSGEQYF. In DNA form, the CDR3 reads TGCAGTGCTACCGGGACAGGGAGTGGCGAGCAGTACTTC.

This clonotype appeared a few times. J is TRBJ2-7 and V is TRBV25-1; 8 nucleotides line up with TRBD2. The CDR3 has 15 amino acids. Germline CDR1 reads MGHDK; CDR2 reads SYGVNS. Trimming cost V 3 bases and J 2 bases; bases outside gene matches: 6. CDR3 sequence reads: CASSDSTSGAYEQYF. CDR3 bases: TGTGCCAGCAGTGACTCCACTAGCGGAGCCTACGAGCAGTACTTC.

This clonotype was seen more than once but under ten times. The V and J genes are TRBV3-1 and TRBJ2-1, with a weak D call TRBD1 (5 bases). The CDR3 consists of 14 residues. Trimming removed 2 bases at V and 8 bases at J, with 13 bases between. Germline CDR1 is LGHDT and CDR2 is YNNKEL (reference sequence). The CDR3 region has the DNA TGTGCCAGCAGCCAACATGGCAGGGATGATGAGCAGTTCTTC. It is translated as CASSQHGRDDEQFF.